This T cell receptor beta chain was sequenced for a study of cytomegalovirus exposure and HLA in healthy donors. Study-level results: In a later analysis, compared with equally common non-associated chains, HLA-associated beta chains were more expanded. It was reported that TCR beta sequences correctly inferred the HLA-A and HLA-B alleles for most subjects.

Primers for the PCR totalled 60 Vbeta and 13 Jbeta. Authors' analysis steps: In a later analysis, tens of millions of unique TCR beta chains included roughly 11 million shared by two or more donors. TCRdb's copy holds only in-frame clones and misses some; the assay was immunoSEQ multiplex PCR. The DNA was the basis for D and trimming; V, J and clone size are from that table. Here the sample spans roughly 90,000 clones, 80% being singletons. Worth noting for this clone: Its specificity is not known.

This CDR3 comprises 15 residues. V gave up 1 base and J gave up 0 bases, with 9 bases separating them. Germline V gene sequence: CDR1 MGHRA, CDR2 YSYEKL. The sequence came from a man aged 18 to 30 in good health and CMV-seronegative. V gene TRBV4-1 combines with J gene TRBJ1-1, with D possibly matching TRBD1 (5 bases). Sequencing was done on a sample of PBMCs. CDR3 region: CASSQGQLMNTEAFF. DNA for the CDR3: TGCGCCAGCAGCCAAGGACAGCTAATGAACACTGAAGCTTTCTTT.